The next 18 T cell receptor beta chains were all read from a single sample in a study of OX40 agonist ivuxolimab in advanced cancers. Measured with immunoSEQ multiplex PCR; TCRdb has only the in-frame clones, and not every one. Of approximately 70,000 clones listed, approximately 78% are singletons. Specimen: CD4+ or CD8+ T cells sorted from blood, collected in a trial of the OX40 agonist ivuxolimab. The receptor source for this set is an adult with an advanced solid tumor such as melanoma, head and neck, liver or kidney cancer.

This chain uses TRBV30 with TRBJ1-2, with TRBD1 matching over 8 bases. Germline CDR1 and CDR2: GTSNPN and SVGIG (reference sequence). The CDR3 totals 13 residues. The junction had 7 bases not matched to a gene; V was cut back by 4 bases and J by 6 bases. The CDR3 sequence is CAWKEDRVNGYTF. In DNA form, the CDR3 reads TGTGCCTGGAAGGAGGACAGGGTGAATGGCTACACCTTC.

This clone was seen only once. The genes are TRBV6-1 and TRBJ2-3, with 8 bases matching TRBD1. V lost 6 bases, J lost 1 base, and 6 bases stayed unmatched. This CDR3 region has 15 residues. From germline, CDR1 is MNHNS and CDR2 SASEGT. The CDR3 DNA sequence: TGTGCCAGCAGGGCAGGGGGCTTCGGCACAGATACGCAGTATTTT. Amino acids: CASRAGGFGTDTQYF.

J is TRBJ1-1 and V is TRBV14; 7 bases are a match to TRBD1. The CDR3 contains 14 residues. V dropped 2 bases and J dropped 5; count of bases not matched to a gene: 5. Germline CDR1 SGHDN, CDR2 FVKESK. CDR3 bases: TGTGCCAGCAGCCAACAGGGGGTAGGAACTGAAGCTTTCTTT. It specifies CASSQQGVGTEAFF.

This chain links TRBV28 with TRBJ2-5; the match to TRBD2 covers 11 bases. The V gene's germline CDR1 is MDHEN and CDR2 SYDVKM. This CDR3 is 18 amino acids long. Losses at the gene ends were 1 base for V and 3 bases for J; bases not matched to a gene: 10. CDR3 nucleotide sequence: TGTGCCAGCAGTTTATCGCCGGTGACTAGCGGGATAAAAGAGACCCAGTACTTC. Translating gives CASSLSPVTSGIKETQYF.

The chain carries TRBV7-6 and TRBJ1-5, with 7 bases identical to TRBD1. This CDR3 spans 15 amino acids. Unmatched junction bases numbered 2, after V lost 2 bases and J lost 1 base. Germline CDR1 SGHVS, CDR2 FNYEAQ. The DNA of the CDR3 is TGTGCCAGCAGCTTACAGGGGGGGAGCAATCAGCCCCAGCATTTT. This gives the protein CASSLQGGSNQPQHF. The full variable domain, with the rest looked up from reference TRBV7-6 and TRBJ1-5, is GAGVSQSPRYKVTKRGQDVALRCDPISGHVSLYWYRQALGQGPEFLTYFNYEAQQDKSGLPNDRFSAERPEGSISTLTIQRTEQRDSAMYRCASSLQGGSNQPQHFGDGTRLSIL.

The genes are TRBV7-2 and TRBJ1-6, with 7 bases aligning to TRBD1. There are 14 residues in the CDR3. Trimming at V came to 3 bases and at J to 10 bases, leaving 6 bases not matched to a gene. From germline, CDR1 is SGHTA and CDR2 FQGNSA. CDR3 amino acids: CASSFTGAGSPLHF. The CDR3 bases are TGTGCCAGCAGCTTCACAGGGGCTGGCTCACCCCTCCACTTT.

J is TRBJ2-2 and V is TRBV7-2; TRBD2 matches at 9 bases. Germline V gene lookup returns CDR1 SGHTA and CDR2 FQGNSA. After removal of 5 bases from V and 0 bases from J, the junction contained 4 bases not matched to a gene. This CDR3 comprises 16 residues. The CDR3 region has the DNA TGTGCCAGCAGCAGGCTAGCGGGAACGAACACCGGGGAGCTGTTTTTT. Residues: CASSRLAGTNTGELFF.

This chain's CDR3 is CASSTWGTSSNQPQHF. The CDR3 coding sequence is TGTGCCAGCAGTACATGGGGCACCAGTAGCAATCAGCCCCAGCATTTT. J is TRBJ1-5 and V is TRBV28; possibly TRBD1 for D (5 bases). There are 16 residues in the CDR3. Trimming cost V 5 bases and J 0 bases, with 14 bases left between them. The germline V gene encodes CDR1 MDHEN and CDR2 SYDVKM.

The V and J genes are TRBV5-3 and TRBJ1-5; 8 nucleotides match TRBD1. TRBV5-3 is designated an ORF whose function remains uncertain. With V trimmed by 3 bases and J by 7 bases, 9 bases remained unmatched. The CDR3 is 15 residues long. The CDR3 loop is CARSYGTGPRQPQHF. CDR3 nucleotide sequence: TGTGCCAGAAGCTACGGGACAGGCCCGCGGCAGCCCCAGCATTTT.

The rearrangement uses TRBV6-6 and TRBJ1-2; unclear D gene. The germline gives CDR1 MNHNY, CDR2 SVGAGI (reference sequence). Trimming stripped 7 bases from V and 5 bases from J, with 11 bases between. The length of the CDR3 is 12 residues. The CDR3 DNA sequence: TGTGCCAGCACAAACCTGGCTTATGGCTACACCTTC. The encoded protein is CASTNLAYGYTF.

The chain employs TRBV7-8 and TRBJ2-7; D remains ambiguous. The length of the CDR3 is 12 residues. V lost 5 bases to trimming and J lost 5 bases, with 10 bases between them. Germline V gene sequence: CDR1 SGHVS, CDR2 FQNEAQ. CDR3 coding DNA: TGTGCCAGCAGCCTAAAAGGCGACGAGCAGTACGTC. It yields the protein CASSLKGDEQYV.

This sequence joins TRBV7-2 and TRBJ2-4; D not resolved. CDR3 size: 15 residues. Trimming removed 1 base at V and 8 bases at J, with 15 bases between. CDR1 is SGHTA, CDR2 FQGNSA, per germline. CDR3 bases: TGTGCCAGCAGCTTAGATGGTAGCTCTAGGTACATTCAGTACTTC. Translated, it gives CASSLDGSSRYIQYF.

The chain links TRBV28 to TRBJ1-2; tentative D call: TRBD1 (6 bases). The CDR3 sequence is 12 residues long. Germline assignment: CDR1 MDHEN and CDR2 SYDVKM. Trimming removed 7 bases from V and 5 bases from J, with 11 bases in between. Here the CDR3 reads CASTTGRYGYTF. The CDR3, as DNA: TGTGCCAGCACGACAGGTCGGTATGGCTACACCTTC.

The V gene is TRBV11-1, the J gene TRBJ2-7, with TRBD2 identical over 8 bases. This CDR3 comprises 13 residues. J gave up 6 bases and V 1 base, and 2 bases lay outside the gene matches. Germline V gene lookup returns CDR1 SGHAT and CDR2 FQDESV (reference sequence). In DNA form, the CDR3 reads TGTGCCAGCAGCTTAGACGGGAGGGTCGAGCAGTACTTC. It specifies CASSLDGRVEQYF.

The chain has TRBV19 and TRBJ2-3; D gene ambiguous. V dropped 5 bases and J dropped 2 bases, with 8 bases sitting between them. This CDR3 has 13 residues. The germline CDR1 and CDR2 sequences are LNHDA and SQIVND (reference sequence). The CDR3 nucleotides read TGTGCCAGTAGTCAACAGCTCACAGATACGCAGTATTTT. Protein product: CASSQQLTDTQYF.

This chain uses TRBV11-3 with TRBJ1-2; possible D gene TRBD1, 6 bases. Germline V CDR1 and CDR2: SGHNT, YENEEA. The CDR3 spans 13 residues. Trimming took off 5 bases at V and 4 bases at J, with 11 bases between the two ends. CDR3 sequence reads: CASSPQGLYGYTF. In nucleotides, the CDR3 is TGTGCCAGCAGCCCGCAGGGGCTCTATGGCTACACCTTC.

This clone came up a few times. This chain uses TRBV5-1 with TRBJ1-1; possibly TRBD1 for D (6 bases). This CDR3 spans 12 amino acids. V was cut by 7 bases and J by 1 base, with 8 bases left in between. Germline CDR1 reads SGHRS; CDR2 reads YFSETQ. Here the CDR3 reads CASETGNTEAFF. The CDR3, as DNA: TGCGCCAGCGAGACAGGGAACACTGAAGCTTTCTTT. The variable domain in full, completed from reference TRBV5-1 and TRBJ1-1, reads KAGVTQTPRYLIKTRGQQVTLSCSPISGHRSVSWYQQTPGQGLQFLFEYFSETQRNKGNFPGRFSGRQFSNSRSEMNVSTLELGDSALYLCASETGNTEAFFGQGTRLTVV.

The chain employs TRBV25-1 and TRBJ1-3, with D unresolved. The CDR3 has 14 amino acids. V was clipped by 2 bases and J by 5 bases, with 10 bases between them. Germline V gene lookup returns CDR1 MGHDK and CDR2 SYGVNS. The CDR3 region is CASSERGPRNTIYF. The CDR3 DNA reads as TGTGCCAGCAGTGAACGGGGTCCCAGAAACACCATATATTTT. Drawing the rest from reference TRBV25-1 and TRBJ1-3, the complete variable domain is EADIYQTPRYLVIGTGKKITLECSQTMGHDKMYWYQQDPGMELHLIHYSYGVNSTEKGDLSSESTVSRIRTEHFPLTLESARPSHTSQYLCASSERGPRNTIYFGEGSWLTVV.